In its sample, the clone carrying this TCR beta chain was seen a few times. Its target is not known. The gene names here belong to mouse. As for time point: mouse harvest day 7 after allogeneic transplant. The graft held 10^6 splenic CD5+ T cells and 10^7 T-cell-depleted bone marrow cells. Tissues came from B6→BALB/c major-mismatch GVHD mice at day 7 or 14. The data originate from a study of tissue T cells after allogeneic stem cell transplantation. General observations from the study: TCR repertoires tracked anatomic similarity, regardless of disease or transplant status.

Assay used: immunoSEQ multiplex PCR; TCRdb lists only in-frame clones, some missing. The data show 6,500 to 8,000 clones, roughly half seen once. This TCR was sampled from a female BALB/c mouse given C57BL/6 T cells with graft-versus-host disease after an allogeneic hematopoietic cell transplant. The sequenced sample was gut tissue.

Incomplete CDR3 DNA: TGTGCCAGCAGTAGGGACATTACTTCTGGAAATACGCTCTAT. It yields the protein CASSRDITSGNTLY. The complete CDR3 reads CASSRDITSGNTLYF. V gene TRBV26 combines with J gene TRBJ1-3; D possibly corresponds to TRBD1 (6 bases). Read sequence stops 1 residue before the CDR3 end, and the germline J gene provides the missing end. CDR1 is KGHPV and CDR2 is FQNQEV in the germline V gene (reference sequence). V was shortened by 5 bases and J by 0 bases, with 11 bases between the two germline ends. This CDR3 is 15 amino acids long. The full variable domain, with the rest looked up from reference TRBV26 and TRBJ1-3, is NSKVIQTPRYLVKGQGQKAKMRCIPEKGHPVVFWYQQNKNNEFKFLINFQNQEVLQQIDMTEKRFSAECPSNSPCSLEIQSSEAGDSALYLCASSRDITSGNTLYFGEGSRLIVV.